This TCR beta chain appears in the sequencing data of a study of CD8 T cells in Susac syndrome. Germline CDR1 is MNHEY and CDR2 is SVGAGI. The V end was cut by 5 bases, the J end by 2 bases, with 7 bases between. The CDR3 contains 12 residues. Negative isolation yielded the CD8+ and CD4+ T cells, while FACS enriched the TEMRA cells. The authors reverse transcribed roughly 0.5 to 1 ug RNA with random hexamers. Amplification of TCR beta CDR3 was carried out by immunoSEQ multiplex PCR, which covered 54 Vbeta and 13 Jbeta segments. Each CDR3 protein gets one entry after TCRdb re-called the immunoSEQ multiplex PCR reads with MiXCR. The sample contains 71,000 or so distinct CDR3 sequences, roughly 93% of which appear only once.

The J gene is TRBJ2-7, the V gene TRBV6-5, with D unresolved. This receptor was identified in a human donor with Susac syndrome. Sequencing was performed on CD4+ T cells from PBMCs. CDR3: CASSRVPYEQYF. The CDR3 DNA is TGTGCCAGCAGTAGGGTACCCTACGAGCAGTACTTC.